These 9 T cell receptor beta chains were sequenced from one sample in a study of blood T cell repertoires in COVID-19. Assay: immunoSEQ multiplex PCR; the TCRdb copy retains only in-frame clones and omits some. The sample lists 150,000 or so clones, approximately 86% occurring once. Sample: peripheral blood. The receptors were gathered from an older woman with acute or convalescent COVID-19.

The rearrangement uses TRBV7-2 and TRBJ2-3; 8 bases align to TRBD2. The trim removed 5 bases at V and 6 bases at J, leaving 7 bases unmatched. CDR1 is SGHTA, CDR2 FQGNSA, per germline. This CDR3 has 14 residues. The CDR3 region has the DNA TGTGCCAGCAGCGCCCAAGGACTAGCCGATACGCAGTATTTT. It encodes CASSAQGLADTQYF.

The chain links TRBV28 to TRBJ1-5; no reliable D call. Between the trimmed V and J ends, which lost 2 bases and 5 bases, there was a span of 4 bases. Germline V CDR1 and CDR2: MDHEN, SYDVKM. This CDR3 spans 12 amino acids. The CDR3 DNA follows: TGTGCCAGCAGTTTAGAGGATCAGCCCCAGCATTTT. It specifies CASSLEDQPQHF.

The chain is built from TRBV9 and TRBJ2-1; 13 nucleotides align to TRBD2. This CDR3 has 14 amino acids. In germline, CDR1 is SGDLS, CDR2 YYNGEE. V trimming: 0 bases; J trimming: 10 bases; junction bases outside the gene matches: 1. The DNA of the CDR3 is TGTGCCAGCAGCGTAGTGACTAGCGGGGGGGAGCAGTTCTTC. This encodes CASSVVTSGGEQFF.

This chain connects TRBV2 to TRBJ1-2; 7 nucleotides align to TRBD1. Germline trimming cut 5 bases from V and 7 bases from J; bases unmatched to any gene: 7. CDR3 length equals 13 residues. CDR1 is SNHLY and CDR2 is FYNNEI in the germline V gene. CDR3 amino acids: CASSQQGRGGYTF. The CDR3, as DNA: TGTGCCAGCAGTCAACAGGGGCGAGGTGGCTACACCTTC.

This clone was counted only a few times. The chain joins TRBV7-9 to TRBJ2-5; 9 bases match TRBD1. CDR1 SEHNR and CDR2 FQNEAQ come from the germline V gene (reference sequence). V trimming: 0 bases; J trimming: 5 bases; junction bases outside the gene matches: 1. This CDR3 has 14 amino acids. The CDR3 sequence is CASSLAGQGETQYF. The DNA of the CDR3 is TGTGCCAGCAGCTTAGCAGGACAGGGGGAGACCCAGTACTTC.

J is TRBJ1-4 and V is TRBV5-1; weak D call: TRBD1 (6 bases). Germline V gene sequence: CDR1 SGHRS, CDR2 YFSETQ. Trimming pared 0 bases from V and 5 bases from J, leaving 11 bases between. This CDR3 is 15 amino acids long. The CDR3 DNA follows: TGCGCCAGCAGCTTGGCCAGGACAGAGAATGAAAAACTGTTTTTT. It is translated as CASSLARTENEKLFF. Filled out from reference TRBV5-1 and TRBJ1-4, the complete variable domain reads KAGVTQTPRYLIKTRGQQVTLSCSPISGHRSVSWYQQTPGQGLQFLFEYFSETQRNKGNFPGRFSGRQFSNSRSEMNVSTLELGDSALYLCASSLARTENEKLFFGSGTQLSVL.

The V gene is TRBV7-8, the J gene TRBJ1-5; no firm D call. This CDR3 comprises 15 residues. V lost 2 bases to trimming and J lost 4 bases, with 12 bases between them. Germline CDR1 is SGHVS and CDR2 is FQNEAQ. CDR3: CASSLFSNRNQPQHF. The CDR3 coding sequence is TGTGCCAGCAGCTTATTTTCGAACCGGAATCAGCCCCAGCATTTT.

V is TRBV19 and J is TRBJ1-5; D is unclear. Trimming took 3 bases from V and 11 from J, leaving 11 bases between them. The length of the CDR3 is 12 residues. In germline, CDR1 is LNHDA, CDR2 SQIVND (reference sequence). The CDR3 coding sequence is TGTGCCAGTAGTATCGGAGCCGGGGCCCAGCATTTT. Its translation is CASSIGAGAQHF.

The chain combines TRBV9 with TRBJ1-1; 7 bases align to TRBD1. V gave up 0 bases and J gave up 5 bases; unmatched junction bases: 7. The CDR3 runs to 15 residues. CDR1 is SGDLS, CDR2 YYNGEE, per germline. The CDR3 DNA reads TGTGCCAGCAGCGTAGAGAAAGGGGGCTTGACTGAAGCTTTCTTT. Translation gives CASSVEKGGLTEAFF.